This TCR beta chain was retrieved from a study of T-cell reconstitution after alpha-beta-depleted transplantation in children. This clonotype has a count of ten or more. Germline V gene data show CDR1 as SGHRS and CDR2 as YFSETQ. This CDR3 comprises 15 residues. Deletions cut 0 bases from V and 4 bases from J, with 12 bases between. During its preparation, the TCRbeta library received unique molecular identifiers. Using its own MiXCR run on the PCR reads, TCRdb lists one record per CDR3 protein. Seen here are around 340,000 distinct CDR3 sequences, about an eighth observed once, and the top ten hold around 4%.

The clonotype originates from a human donor who donated a stem cell graft to a child with Fanconi anemia. This chain connects TRBV5-1 to TRBJ2-3; no definite D call. Sequenced here: PBMCs, sampled from the stem cell graft. The CDR3 DNA is TGCGCCAGCAGCTTGGCAGTTGGCCTCTCAGATACGCAGTATTTT. Its protein is CASSLAVGLSDTQYF.